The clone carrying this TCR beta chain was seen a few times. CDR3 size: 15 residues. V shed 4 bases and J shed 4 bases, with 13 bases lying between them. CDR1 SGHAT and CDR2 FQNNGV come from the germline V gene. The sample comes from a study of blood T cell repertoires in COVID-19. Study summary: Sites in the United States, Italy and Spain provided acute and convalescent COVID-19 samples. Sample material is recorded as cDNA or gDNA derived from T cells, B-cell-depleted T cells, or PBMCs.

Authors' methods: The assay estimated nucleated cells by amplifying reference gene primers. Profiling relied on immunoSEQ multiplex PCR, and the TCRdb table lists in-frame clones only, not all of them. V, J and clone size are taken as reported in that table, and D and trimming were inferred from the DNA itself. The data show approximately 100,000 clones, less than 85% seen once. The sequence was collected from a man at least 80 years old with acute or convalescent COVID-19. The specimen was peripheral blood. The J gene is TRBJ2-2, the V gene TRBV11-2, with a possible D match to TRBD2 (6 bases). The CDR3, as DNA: TGTGCCAGCAGCTCCCGACTAGTCGCCACCGGGGAGCTGTTTTTT. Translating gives CASSSRLVATGELFF.